The TCR beta chain described here comes from a study of T cell responses to AZD1222 COVID-19 vaccine. Study findings and constraints: Clonal diversity was possibly underestimated; the donors were predominantly white British and more often female. Per reports, nearly half of all spike-specific TCRs target regions that are unmutated in variants. Baseline serostatus was positive in only six AZD1222 recipients. Breadth and depth of Spike-specific TCRs rose after two AZD1222 doses.

Per germline, CDR1 MGHRA and CDR2 YSYEKL. The CDR3 loop spans 18 amino acids. V was trimmed by 0 bases and J by 2 bases, leaving 19 bases between them. The data were produced by immunoSEQ multiplex PCR, yet TCRdb's version contains in-frame clones alone and is incomplete. The sample includes around 120,000 clones, under 95% of them seen just once. This clone was picked up one time. Its antigen is not identified. This chain connects TRBV4-1 to TRBJ1-2; D might be TRBD1 (5 bases). The material was peripheral blood, obtained on day 0 of AZD1222 vaccination. This TCR was recovered from an adult in good health. The CDR3 sequence is CASSQEGRTRGRNYGYTF. The CDR3 DNA is TGCGCCAGCAGCCAAGAGGGCAGGACAAGAGGGAGGAACTATGGCTACACCTTC.